The 20 T cell receptor beta chains below were found in one sample sequenced in a study of CD8+ T cells in alopecia areata. The sequencing template was cDNA reverse transcribed from extracted RNA. Repertoires were generated with immunoSEQ multiplex PCR, while TCRdb's copy carries only in-frame clones and drops some. The table lists about 70,000 clones, about 44% of them singletons. Specimen: CD8+ T cells sorted from blood, collected at week 0. The receptors were sampled from a human donor with alopecia areata.

The chain recombines TRBV4-1 with TRBJ1-4; TRBD1 is a possible D gene (5 bases). Trimming removed 6 bases at V and 5 bases at J, with 19 bases between. The CDR3 contains 16 residues. Germline V CDR1 and CDR2: MGHRA, YSYEKL. The CDR3 spells CASRAPGGGRNEKLFF. In DNA form, the CDR3 reads TGCGCCAGCAGGGCCCCTGGGGGGGGAAGAAATGAAAAACTGTTTTTT.

The V and J genes are TRBV7-9 and TRBJ2-7; perhaps TRBD2 as D (5 bases). The length of the CDR3 is 15 residues. The V and J ends lost 6 bases and 7 bases respectively, with 22 bases between them. Germline CDR1 reads SEHNR; CDR2 reads FQNEAQ (reference sequence). CDR3 in amino acids: CASSPGESALLEQYF. In nucleotides, the CDR3 is TGTGCCAGCAGTCCCGGGGAGAGCGCGTTACTGGAGCAGTACTTC. Full variable domain (rest looked up from reference TRBV7-9 and TRBJ2-7): DTGVSQNPRHKITKRGQNVTFRCDPISEHNRLYWYRQTLGQGPEFLTYFQNEAQLEKSRLLSDRFSAERPKGSFSTLEIQRTEQGDSAMYLCASSPGESALLEQYFGPGTRLTVT.

The V call is TRBV25-1, the J call TRBJ2-7; no clear D. The germline V gene has CDR1 MGHDK and CDR2 SYGVNS. With 9 bases removed from V and 1 base from J, the gap between germline ends came to 10 bases. This CDR3 is built from 12 residues. The CDR3 loop is CASAWGSYEQYF. In DNA form, the CDR3 reads TGTGCCAGTGCGTGGGGTTCCTACGAGCAGTACTTC.

Sample share makes this clone medium-sized. The chain employs TRBV7-9 and TRBJ1-1, with TRBD1 as a possible D gene (5 bases). V gave up 5 bases and J gave up 5 bases, with 9 bases separating them. Germline-derived CDR1 and CDR2 are SEHNR and FQNEAQ (reference sequence). The CDR3 is 12 residues long. CDR3 region: CASSLGETEAFF. In DNA, the CDR3 is TGTGCCAGCAGCCTAGGGGAGACTGAAGCTTTCTTT.

The V gene is TRBV9, the J gene TRBJ2-5; 8 bases map to TRBD2. CDR3 size: 15 residues. The trim removed 3 bases at V and 5 bases at J, leaving 9 bases unmatched. Germline-derived CDR1 and CDR2 are SGDLS and YYNGEE. The CDR3 DNA reads as TGTGCCAGCAGCGCCGCGGGAGGAACAACGGAGACCCAGTACTTC. This codes for CASSAAGGTTETQYF.

With respect to this clone: Other DNA sequences of this sample code for an identical CDR3. The chain employs TRBV4-1 and TRBJ1-3; D perhaps matches TRBD1 (5 bases). The CDR3 contains 15 residues. Germline CDR1 MGHRA, CDR2 YSYEKL. The V and J ends lost 0 bases and 2 bases respectively, with 8 bases between them. The CDR3 spells CASSQDGGAGNTIYF. CDR3 nucleotides: TGCGCCAGCAGCCAAGATGGGGGTGCTGGAAACACCATATATTTT.

V gene TRBV29-1 combines with J gene TRBJ1-5; 8 positions agree with TRBD1. V lost 3 bases to trimming and J lost 6 bases; unmatched junction nucleotides: 4. CDR1 is SQVTM, CDR2 ANQGSEA, per germline. The CDR3 sequence is 13 residues long. CDR3 DNA sequence: TGCAGCGTTGAGGGACAGGAAGGTCAGCCCCAGCATTTT. This translates into CSVEGQEGQPQHF.

The rearrangement joins TRBV15 to TRBJ2-6; D is unclear. Germline-derived CDR1 and CDR2 are LNHNV and YYDKDF (reference sequence). CDR3 size: 15 residues. Between the trimmed V and J ends, which lost 0 bases and 1 base, there was a span of 4 bases. The CDR3 DNA sequence: TGTGCCACCAGCAGAGATGGGTCTGGGGCCAACGTCCTGACTTTC. This gives the protein CATSRDGSGANVLTF.

This clone was picked up a small number of times. The chain combines TRBV7-8 with TRBJ2-7; no reliable D call. V dropped 3 bases and J dropped 1 base, with 1 base sitting between them. The CDR3 runs to 11 residues. Germline assignment: CDR1 SGHVS and CDR2 FQNEAQ. The CDR3 loop reads CASSFSYEQYF. The CDR3 nucleotides are TGTGCCAGCAGCTTTTCCTACGAGCAGTACTTC.

This chain uses TRBV25-1 with TRBJ2-7, with D tentatively TRBD1 (5 bases). Between the trimmed V and J ends, which lost 5 bases and 5 bases, there was a span of 16 bases. The CDR3 is made up of 14 amino acids. Per the germline V gene, CDR1 is MGHDK and CDR2 is SYGVNS. CDR3 sequence reads: CASSYAAGLDEQYF. In DNA form, the CDR3 reads TGTGCCAGCAGTTACGCGGCAGGGCTAGACGAGCAGTACTTC.

This chain links TRBV7-8 with TRBJ1-1; 8 bases agree with TRBD1. Trimming took 5 bases from V and 1 from J; bases not matched to a gene: 12. CDR3 length: 17 residues. CDR1 and CDR2 (germline): SGHVS, FQNEAQ. CDR3 residues: CASSHSHGQGENTEAFF. The CDR3 bases are TGTGCCAGCAGCCACTCCCACGGACAGGGTGAGAACACTGAAGCTTTCTTT. Variable domain in full (rest from reference TRBV7-8 and TRBJ1-1): GAGVSQSPRYKVAKRGQDVALRCDPISGHVSLFWYQQALGQGPEFLTYFQNEAQLDKSGLPSDRFFAERPEGSVSTLKIQRTQQEDSAVYLCASSHSHGQGENTEAFFGQGTRLTVV.

This clone was observed a handful of times. The rearrangement links TRBV7-2 to TRBJ2-5, with D possibly being TRBD2 (6 bases). Trimming left V 5 bases short and J 1 base short, with 14 bases between. The germline CDR1 and CDR2 sequences are SGHTA and FQGNSA. This CDR3 spans 15 amino acids. The chain's CDR3 is CASSNNQRVQETQYF. CDR3 DNA: TGTGCCAGCAGCAATAATCAGCGGGTCCAAGAGACCCAGTACTTC.

The chain joins TRBV7-2 to TRBJ2-7; no clear D gene. Per germline, CDR1 SGHTA and CDR2 FQGNSA. CDR3 length: 15 amino acids. V shed 2 bases and J shed 3 bases, with 14 bases lying between them. The chain's CDR3 is CASSLTPAPLYEQYF. The CDR3 DNA follows: TGTGCCAGCAGCTTAACCCCCGCCCCCCTCTACGAGCAGTACTTC. The complete variable domain, with remaining parts taken from reference TRBV7-2 and TRBJ2-7, reads GAGVSQSPSNKVTEKGKDVELRCDPISGHTALYWYRQSLGQGLEFLIYFQGNSAPDKSGLPSDRFSAERTGGSVSTLTIQRTQQEDSAVYLCASSLTPAPLYEQYFGPGTRLTVT.

V is TRBV4-1 and J is TRBJ1-2, with D uncertain. The CDR3 has 16 amino acids. Germline V gene sequence: CDR1 MGHRA, CDR2 YSYEKL. Trimming pared 0 bases from V and 0 bases from J, leaving 11 bases between. This chain's CDR3 is CASSQDLREPNYGYTF. In nucleotides, the CDR3 is TGCGCCAGCAGCCAAGATCTTCGGGAACCTAACTATGGCTACACCTTC.

The chain has TRBV29-1 and TRBJ2-7; TRBD1 aligns across 7 bases. The length of the CDR3 is 14 residues. CDR1 and CDR2 from the germline V gene are SQVTM and ANQGSEA. J was trimmed by 4 bases and V by 7 bases; bases with no gene match: 13. As DNA, the CDR3 is TGCAGCGCCACCCAACCGGGACAGAGATACGAGCAGTACTTC. Amino acid sequence: CSATQPGQRYEQYF.

The J gene is TRBJ2-1, the V gene TRBV6-1, with D unclear. V dropped 1 base and J dropped 0 bases, with 7 bases sitting between them. The CDR3 contains 15 residues. The germline CDR1 and CDR2 sequences are MNHNS and SASEGT. The CDR3 loop reads CASSEGPSSYNEQFF. The CDR3 DNA is TGTGCCAGCAGTGAAGGACCCAGCTCCTACAATGAGCAGTTCTTC.

This chain uses TRBV9 with TRBJ2-7; 9 bases are a match to TRBD1. This CDR3 spans 16 amino acids. Germline V gives CDR1 SGDLS, CDR2 YYNGEE. Unmatched junction bases numbered 7, after V lost 1 base and J lost 2 bases. CDR3: CASSVTPGQGTYEQYF. Here the CDR3 DNA reads TGTGCCAGCAGCGTAACCCCGGGACAGGGCACCTACGAGCAGTACTTC.

This chain uses TRBV11-1 with TRBJ2-7; D gene uncertain. Germline-derived CDR1 and CDR2 are SGHAT and FQDESV (reference sequence). The V and J ends lost 5 bases and 1 base respectively, with 9 bases between them. The CDR3 covers 13 residues. This chain's CDR3 is CASSPDGSYEQYF. DNA for the CDR3: TGTGCCAGCAGCCCGGACGGTTCCTACGAGCAGTACTTC.

This clone occurred many times. This rearrangement joins TRBV28 to TRBJ1-1; 7 positions agree with TRBD1. The CDR3 is 15 residues long. V was clipped by 1 base and J by 5 bases; unmatched bases: 7. Germline V gene lookup returns CDR1 MDHEN and CDR2 SYDVKM. The CDR3 is CASSLLEGAVTEAFF. CDR3 sequence (DNA): TGTGCCAGCAGTTTATTGGAGGGGGCAGTAACTGAAGCTTTCTTT.

This clone was observed a handful of times. This chain uses TRBV11-2 with TRBJ2-7; tentatively, D is TRBD1 or TRBD2 (7 bases each). Trimming pared 2 bases from V and 2 bases from J, leaving 19 bases between. Germline CDR1 reads SGHAT; CDR2 reads FQNNGV. This CDR3 is built from 17 residues. The chain's CDR3 is CASSLPSGGDLPYEQYF. The CDR3 DNA reads TGTGCCAGCAGCTTACCCTCAGGGGGGGATCTCCCCTACGAGCAGTACTTC.